This T cell receptor (beta chain) was captured by sequencing in a study of OX40 agonist ivuxolimab in advanced cancers. TCRdb keeps only in-frame clones here, not all; method: immunoSEQ multiplex PCR. Found here are some 80,000 clones, roughly 92% of them singletons; the top ten hold 0.6% to 0.7%. V lost 5 bases, J lost 12 bases, and 10 bases stayed unmatched. The CDR3 is 13 residues long. Per the germline V gene, CDR1 is SGHVS and CDR2 is FQNEAQ. The source of this sequence is an adult with an advanced solid tumor such as melanoma, head and neck, liver or kidney cancer. The V gene is TRBV7-8, the J gene TRBJ2-1, with 7 bases aligning to TRBD1. The sequenced sample was CD4+ or CD8+ T cells sorted from blood, obtained in a trial of the OX40 agonist ivuxolimab. CDR3: CASSAGQDLGQFF. CDR3 bases: TGTGCCAGCAGCGCTGGACAGGACTTGGGGCAGTTCTTC. Filled out from reference TRBV7-8 and TRBJ2-1, the complete variable domain reads GAGVSQSPRYKVAKRGQDVALRCDPISGHVSLFWYQQALGQGPEFLTYFQNEAQLDKSGLPSDRFFAERPEGSVSTLKIQRTQQEDSAVYLCASSAGQDLGQFFGPGTRLTVL.